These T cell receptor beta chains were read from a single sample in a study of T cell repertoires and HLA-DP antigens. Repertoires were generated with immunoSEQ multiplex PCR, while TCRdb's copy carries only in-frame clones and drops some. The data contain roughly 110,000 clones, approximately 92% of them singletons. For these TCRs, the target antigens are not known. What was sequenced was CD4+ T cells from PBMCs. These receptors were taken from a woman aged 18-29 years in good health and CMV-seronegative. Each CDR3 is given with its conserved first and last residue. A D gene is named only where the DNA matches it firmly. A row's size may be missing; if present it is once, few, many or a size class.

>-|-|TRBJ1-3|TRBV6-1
CASSDSRILGNTIYF
TGTGCCAGCAGTGACTCCAGGATACTTGGAAACACCATATATTTT
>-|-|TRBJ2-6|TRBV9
CASSVGLTASGANVLTF
TGTGCCAGCAGCGTAGGTCTGACGGCATCTGGGGCCAACGTCCTGACTTTC
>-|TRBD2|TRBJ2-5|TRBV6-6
CASSYGAGAPKQTQYF
TGTGCCAGCAGTTATGGAGCGGGAGCCCCCAAGCAGACCCAGTACTTC
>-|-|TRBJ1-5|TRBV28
CASSRAIQPQHF
TGTGCCAGCAGCCGCGCCATTCAGCCCCAGCATTTT
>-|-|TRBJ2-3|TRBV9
CASSASSSTDTQYF
TGTGCCAGCAGCGCGAGTTCTAGCACAGATACGCAGTATTTT
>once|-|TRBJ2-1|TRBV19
CASSTRGNEQFF
TGTGCCAGTAGTACCCGGGGCAATGAGCAGTTCTTC
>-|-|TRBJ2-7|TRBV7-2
CASSHGQLEQYF
TGTGCCAGCAGCCACGGCCAGCTCGAGCAGTACTTC
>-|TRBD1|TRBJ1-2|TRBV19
CASSKTGGDYGYTF
TGTGCCAGTAGTAAGACAGGGGGAGACTATGGCTACACCTTC
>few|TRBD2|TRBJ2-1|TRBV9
CASSEPLGGGYNEQFF
TGTGCCAGCAGCGAGCCCCTAGGCGGGGGGTACAATGAGCAGTTCTTC
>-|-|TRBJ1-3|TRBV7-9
CASSWGRYSGNTIYF
TGTGCCAGCAGCTGGGGGCGCTACTCTGGAAACACCATATATTTT
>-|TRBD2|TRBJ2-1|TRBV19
CASSIRPGLAAYNEQFF
TGTGCCAGTAGTATACGACCAGGACTAGCGGCCTACAATGAGCAGTTCTTC
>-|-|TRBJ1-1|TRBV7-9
CASSLGGSLNTEAFF
TGTGCCAGCAGCTTAGGAGGGAGCCTGAACACTGAAGCTTTCTTT
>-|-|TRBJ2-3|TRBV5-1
CASRSGWTDTQYF
TGCGCCAGCAGATCGGGTTGGACGGATACGCAGTATTTT
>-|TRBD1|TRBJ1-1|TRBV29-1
CSVEPDRVSTEAFF
TGCAGCGTTGAACCGGACAGGGTTTCCACTGAAGCTTTCTTT
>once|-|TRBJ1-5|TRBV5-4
CASSLDLSSNQPQHF
TGTGCCAGCAGCTTGGATCTGTCTAGCAATCAGCCCCAGCATTTT
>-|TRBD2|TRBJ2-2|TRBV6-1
CASSEALAGASNTGELFF
TGTGCCAGCAGTGAAGCGCTAGCGGGAGCCTCGAACACCGGGGAGCTGTTTTTT
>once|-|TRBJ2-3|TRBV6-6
CASSRHGTDTQYF
TGTGCCAGCAGTCGACACGGGACAGATACGCAGTATTTT
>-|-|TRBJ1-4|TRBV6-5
CASSYGGRGGEKLFF
TGTGCCAGCAGTTACGGGGGGCGCGGCGGTGAAAAACTGTTTTTT
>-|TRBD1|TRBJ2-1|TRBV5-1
CASSLGAFWVYRDSSYNEQFF
TGCGCCAGCAGCTTGGGGGCCTTTTGGGTATACAGGGACAGCTCCTACAATGAGCAGTTCTTC
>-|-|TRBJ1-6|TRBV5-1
CASSNRTAGNSPLHF
TGCGCCAGCAGCAACCGGACAGCCGGAAATTCACCCCTCCACTTT
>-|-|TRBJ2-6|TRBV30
CALERVSNVLTF
TGTGCCTTGGAAAGGGTTTCCAACGTCCTGACTTTC
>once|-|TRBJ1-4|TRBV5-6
CASSPGRGDEKLFF
TGTGCCAGCAGCCCCGGAAGGGGGGATGAAAAACTGTTTTTT
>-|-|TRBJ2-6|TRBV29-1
CSVVSSGANVLTF
TGCAGCGTTGTTTCCTCTGGGGCCAACGTCCTGACTTTC
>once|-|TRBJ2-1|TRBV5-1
CASSLGQAYNEQFF
TGCGCCAGCAGCTTAGGGCAGGCCTACAATGAGCAGTTCTTC
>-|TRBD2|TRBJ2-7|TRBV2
CASSLREGRVEQYF
TGTGCCAGCAGCCTCCGGGAGGGGCGGGTAGAGCAGTACTTC
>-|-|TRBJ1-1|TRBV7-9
CASSVQGVNTEAFF
TGTGCCAGCAGCGTACAGGGCGTGAACACTGAAGCTTTCTTT
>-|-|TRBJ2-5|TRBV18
CASSPQGQQETQYF
TGTGCCAGCTCACCTCAGGGGCAGCAAGAGACCCAGTACTTC
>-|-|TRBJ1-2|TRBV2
CASLEGLNANYGYTF
TGTGCCAGCCTCGAGGGGTTGAATGCTAACTATGGCTACACCTTC
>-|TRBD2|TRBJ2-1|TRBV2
CASSPLAGVYNEQFF
TGTGCCAGCAGCCCACTAGCGGGAGTGTACAATGAGCAGTTCTTC
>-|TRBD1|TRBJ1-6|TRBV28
CASSTTGSSYNSPLHF
TGTGCCAGCAGCACGACAGGGAGCTCCTATAATTCACCCCTCCACTTT
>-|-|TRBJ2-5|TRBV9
CASSVVGGGQETQYF
TGTGCCAGCAGCGTAGTGGGCGGTGGACAAGAGACCCAGTACTTC
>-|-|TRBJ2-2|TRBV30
CAWRRGSNTGELFF
TGTGCCTGGAGACGGGGCAGCAACACCGGGGAGCTGTTTTTT
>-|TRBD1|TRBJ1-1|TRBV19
CASSDDRVNTEAFF
TGTGCCAGTAGTGACGACAGGGTCAACACTGAAGCTTTCTTT
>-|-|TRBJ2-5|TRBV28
CASSWGAQTQYF
TGTGCCAGCAGCTGGGGGGCTCAGACCCAGTACTTC
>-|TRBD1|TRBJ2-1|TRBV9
CASSLPPGTVYNEQFF
TGTGCCAGCAGCCTACCCCCTGGGACAGTTTACAATGAGCAGTTCTTC
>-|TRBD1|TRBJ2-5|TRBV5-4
CASSLRQGWGETQYF
TGTGCCAGCAGCTTAAGACAGGGGTGGGGGGAGACCCAGTACTTC
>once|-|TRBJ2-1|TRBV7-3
CASSPTGGLPTTYNEQFF
TGTGCCAGCAGCCCGACGGGTGGACTCCCAACCACCTACAATGAGCAGTTCTTC
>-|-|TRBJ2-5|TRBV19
CASSPGRETQYF
TGTGCCAGTAGTCCTGGAAGAGAGACCCAGTACTTC
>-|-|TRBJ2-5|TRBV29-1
CSTHRRPSQETQYF
TGCAGCACCCACCGGCGGCCAAGCCAAGAGACCCAGTACTTC
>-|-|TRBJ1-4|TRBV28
CASSFPRQTLVEKLFF
TGTGCCAGCAGTTTCCCGCGGCAGACCCTGGTTGAAAAACTGTTTTTT
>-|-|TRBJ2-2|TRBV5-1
CASSLAWEIGTGELFF
TGCGCCAGCAGCTTGGCCTGGGAGATTGGCACCGGGGAGCTGTTTTTT
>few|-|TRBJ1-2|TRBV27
CASGWWAGGYTF
TGTGCCAGTGGCTGGTGGGCCGGGGGCTACACCTTC